These T cell receptor beta chains were read from a single sample in a study of monozygotic twins with inflammatory bowel disease. TCRdb re-called the 5' RACE reads; one entry per CDR3 protein, DNA not given. The sample has roughly 160,000 distinct CDR3 sequences. The source material was blood. All receptors derive from a human donor with ulcerative colitis or Crohn's disease, or a healthy co-twin of an affected twin (not recorded which). The CDR3 runs from the conserved cysteine through the conserved F or W. Fields, in order: V gene, J gene, CDR3 protein.

TRBV7-6,TRBJ2-1,CASSSPFGRNEQFF
TRBV19,TRBJ1-1,CASSIDPGASENTEAFF
TRBV19,TRBJ1-5,CASSSSNSNQPQHF
TRBV7-2,TRBJ2-5,CASRKRGFQETQYF
TRBV20-1,TRBJ2-5,CSARDLRQGAETQYF
TRBV20-1,TRBJ1-1,CSAREGGNTEAFF
TRBV3-1,TRBJ2-2,CASRQRGPTGELFF
TRBV2,TRBJ2-7,CASSDDYSYEQYF
TRBV6-1,TRBJ2-1,CASKGLAGYNEQFF
TRBV20-1,TRBJ2-5,CSAPQRRGGTQTQYF
TRBV7-9,TRBJ2-3,CASSSIADTQYF
TRBV19,TRBJ1-4,CASRPQGQKLFF
TRBV30,TRBJ2-1,CAWSVTETGGLGEQFF
TRBV20-1,TRBJ2-1,CSGGGLAGGEQFF
TRBV5-1,TRBJ2-2,CASSGRSTGELFF
TRBV3-1,TRBJ2-1,CASSQGPDPSYNEQFF
TRBV5-4,TRBJ2-7,CASSLSETYEQYF
TRBV25-1,TRBJ2-2,CASSESQAGTGELFF
TRBV7-2,TRBJ2-7,CASSLASGVREQYF
TRBV7-2,TRBJ2-7,CASSFRALLYEQYF
TRBV5-4,TRBJ2-2,CASSSGTSGRGELFF
TRBV28,TRBJ2-5,CASTSRGGAGGLETQYF
TRBV18,TRBJ2-7,CASSPQGRPYEQYF
TRBV5-1,TRBJ2-3,CASSIHPGQGTDTQYF
TRBV27,TRBJ1-6,CASSKGVGSNSPLHF
TRBV7-9,TRBJ2-1,CASSFARNEQFF
TRBV7-6,TRBJ2-2,CASSLGTGGASGELFF
TRBV20-1,TRBJ2-1,CSARSSWPSRDEQFF
TRBV2,TRBJ1-6,CASSGAGGRSPNSPLHF
TRBV5-1,TRBJ2-7,CASSLVPSGTYEQYF
TRBV19,TRBJ1-5,CASSPRDRGLIAAQHF
TRBV18,TRBJ2-7,CASSPGPTYEQYF
TRBV28,TRBJ2-1,CASSVTSGSHGNEQFF
TRBV19,TRBJ2-1,CASSKALAGSYNEQFF
TRBV13,TRBJ2-3,CASSPRGQGLDTQYF
TRBV28,TRBJ2-2,CASGLSGGGTGELFF
TRBV6-5,TRBJ1-2,CASSSPTGRYGYTF
TRBV20-1,TRBJ1-5,CSARDDRGGQPQHF
TRBV5-1,TRBJ1-1,CASSLIGASEAFF
TRBV20-1,TRBJ2-6,CSAIRKGQKQTGANVLTF
TRBV27,TRBJ2-3,CASSRSYRAGRTDTQYF
TRBV4-2,TRBJ2-1,CASSQRSISGSSYNEQFF